Following are 25 T cell receptor beta chains from one sample sequenced in a study of T-cell memory formation after mild COVID-19. TCRdb independently ran MiXCR on the 5' RACE reads; one entry per CDR3 protein. The sample lists around 370,000 distinct CDR3 sequences; approximately 21% were seen once. Sequencing was carried out using PBMCs or a T cell subset sorted from them (not recorded which). These receptors originate from an adult woman who had mild COVID-19 (a few samples of this study predate the infection). Cell type and time point are not known.

This clonotype was detected a few times. V is TRBV5-1 and J is TRBJ2-3, with D perhaps given as TRBD1 or TRBD2 (5 bases each). The V and J ends lost 7 bases and 0 bases respectively, with 18 bases between them. The CDR3 has 16 amino acids. CDR1 SGHRS and CDR2 YFSETQ come from the germline V gene. The CDR3 here is CASGRDGTTSTDTQYF. The CDR3 DNA is TGCGCCAGCGGTCGGGACGGAACCACTAGCACAGATACGCAGTATTTT. Looking up the rest from reference TRBV5-1 and TRBJ2-3 gives the full variable domain: KAGVTQTPRYLIKTRGQQVTLSCSPISGHRSVSWYQQTPGQGLQFLFEYFSETQRNKGNFPGRFSGRQFSNSRSEMNVSTLELGDSALYLCASGRDGTTSTDTQYFGPGTRLTVL.

V usage is TRBV24-1 and J usage is TRBJ1-2; D remains unclear. The germline V gene has CDR1 KGHDR and CDR2 SFDVKD. V lost 3 bases and J lost 1, with 11 bases in between. This CDR3 has 15 residues. CDR3 protein: CATSDRSGFNYGYTF. DNA for the CDR3: TGTGCCACCAGTGATCGAAGTGGGTTTAACTATGGCTACACCTTC.

The sample holds a few counts of this clonotype. The chain combines TRBV12-3 or TRBV12-4 with TRBJ1-6; TRBD1 is a possible D gene (6 bases). The CDR3 contains 14 residues. V shed 2 bases and J shed 10 bases, with 12 bases lying between them. CDR3 residues: CASSLSGDTSPLHF. CDR3 in DNA: TGTGCCAGCAGTTTATCAGGGGACACCTCACCCCTCCACTTT.

This clonotype was counted between two and nine times. The V and J genes are TRBV12-3 or TRBV12-4 and TRBJ2-1, with D possibly being TRBD1 (5 bases). CDR3 length equals 11 residues. V was shortened by 10 bases and J by 6 bases, with 10 bases between the two germline ends. CDR3 nucleotides: TGTGCCACCGAGACAGCCAATGAGCAGTTCTTC. Its protein product is CATETANEQFF.

J is TRBJ1-1 and V is TRBV27; 9 bases align to TRBD1. The CDR3 has 14 amino acids. J gave up 5 bases and V 4 bases, and 5 bases lay outside the gene matches. The germline CDR1 and CDR2 sequences are MNHEY and SMNVEV (reference sequence). The DNA for the CDR3 is TGTGCCAGCAGTTGGACAGGGGTGGGAACTGAAGCTTTCTTT. It yields the protein CASSWTGVGTEAFF.

In this sample, this clonotype turned up a few times. The gene calls are TRBV5-1 and TRBJ2-7, with TRBD2 identical over 10 bases. From germline, CDR1 is SGHRS and CDR2 YFSETQ. There are 16 residues in the CDR3. The V segment lost 0 bases and the J segment 5 bases; nucleotides outside the gene matches: 8. CDR3 in amino acids: CASSLGVAGGTDEQYF. The CDR3 DNA follows: TGCGCCAGCAGCTTGGGAGTAGCGGGGGGTACCGACGAGCAGTACTTC.

J is TRBJ2-1 and V is TRBV7-9; D may match TRBD1 or TRBD2 (5 bases each). Germline V CDR1 and CDR2: SEHNR, FQNEAQ (reference sequence). V gave up 2 bases and J gave up 7 bases, with 24 bases separating them. The CDR3 runs to 18 residues. The CDR3 region is CASSLIYGRYGWGNEQFF. The CDR3 region has the DNA TGTGCCAGCAGCTTAATTTACGGTCGGTATGGGTGGGGGAATGAGCAGTTCTTC.

The chain carries TRBV20-1 and TRBJ2-7; 11 bases align to TRBD2. The junction had 3 bases not matched to a gene; V was cut back by 3 bases and J by 2 bases. Per the germline V gene, CDR1 is DFQATT and CDR2 is SNEGSKA (reference sequence). The CDR3 sequence is 14 residues long. In DNA, the CDR3 is TGCAGTGCTAGCTCGACTAGCGGGACCTACGAGCAGTACTTC. Translated, it gives CSASSTSGTYEQYF.

This rearrangement joins TRBV27 to TRBJ2-5; 11 nucleotides line up with TRBD2. CDR3 size: 15 residues. Trimming at V came to 5 bases and at J to 4 bases, leaving 6 bases not matched to a gene. Germline V gene sequence: CDR1 MNHEY, CDR2 SMNVEV (reference sequence). The CDR3 DNA reads TGTGCCAGCAGTGAACTAGCGGGGGTTGGAGAGACCCAGTACTTC. Translation: CASSELAGVGETQYF.

The chain carries TRBV3-1 and TRBJ2-7; 10 positions match TRBD1. Germline CDR1 LGHDT, CDR2 YNNKEL (reference sequence). V shed 3 bases, J shed 9 bases, and the junction held 8 bases outside the gene matches. The CDR3 is 14 residues long. The CDR3 DNA is TGTGCCAGCAGCCAGGCCGGGACAGGGGACGCGCAGTACTTC. Its translation: CASSQAGTGDAQYF.

The chain recombines TRBV15 with TRBJ2-3; 8 bases map to TRBD1. V lost 5 bases, J lost 4 bases, and 8 bases stayed unmatched. The germline CDR1 and CDR2 sequences are LNHNV and YYDKDF (reference sequence). CDR3 size: 15 residues. The CDR3 DNA reads TGTGCCACCAGCCGGAGACAGGGGATCGCAGATACGCAGTATTTT. Its protein is CATSRRQGIADTQYF.

This clonotype has only a few counts. The chain carries TRBV28 and TRBJ2-7; either TRBD1 or TRBD2 may supply D (6 bases each). Germline lookup yields CDR1 MDHEN and CDR2 SYDVKM. The V end was cut by 3 bases, the J end by 5 bases, with 11 bases between. The CDR3 totals 13 residues. CDR3 DNA sequence: TGTGCCAGCAGTTTCAGGGGCGGGGACGAGCAGTACTTC. It translates to CASSFRGGDEQYF.

The genes are TRBV25-1 and TRBJ1-3; D uncertain. CDR3 length: 13 amino acids. Germline-derived CDR1 and CDR2 are MGHDK and SYGVNS. The V end lost 5 bases, the J end lost 7 bases, and 12 bases lay between the germline ends. The CDR3 DNA is TGTGCCAGCAGTCTCGTCCAAGGGAACACCATATATTTT. It codes for CASSLVQGNTIYF.

The chain carries TRBV5-5 and TRBJ1-5; weak D call: TRBD1 (5 bases). The germline CDR1 and CDR2 sequences are SGHKS and YYEKEE (reference sequence). V shed 4 bases and J shed 0 bases, with 17 bases lying between them. The CDR3 has 17 amino acids. DNA of the CDR3: TGTGCCAGCAGCCCCGTCGGGGGGGACGGTAGCAATCAGCCCCAGCATTTT. Its translation is CASSPVGGDGSNQPQHF.

The rearrangement joins TRBV6-2 or TRBV6-3 to TRBJ2-1; D remains unclear. Germline V CDR1 and CDR2: MNHEY, SVGEGT. The CDR3 has 14 amino acids. V dropped 6 bases and J dropped 9 bases, with 18 bases sitting between them. Here the CDR3 reads CASSPVPKTGEQFF. In nucleotides, the CDR3 is TGTGCCAGCAGCCCAGTTCCCAAAACGGGTGAGCAGTTCTTC.

This clonotype was detected a few times. The rearrangement joins TRBV7-9 to TRBJ2-7; the D gene is possibly TRBD1 (5 bases). The V end lost 5 bases, the J end lost 2 bases, and 13 bases lay between the germline ends. The germline V gene encodes CDR1 SEHNR and CDR2 FQNEAQ (reference sequence). The length of the CDR3 is 14 residues. The CDR3 bases are TGTGCCAGCAGCCCGGTGGGGCAGGCCTACGAGCAGTACTTC. It encodes CASSPVGQAYEQYF.

The rearrangement joins TRBV5-1 to TRBJ2-5; the D gene is possibly TRBD2 (6 bases). There are 13 residues in the CDR3. V lost 5 bases and J lost 2, with 10 bases in between. Germline V CDR1 and CDR2: SGHRS, YFSETQ. The CDR3 protein is CASRVGTQETQYF. CDR3 bases: TGCGCCAGCAGGGTGGGGACTCAAGAGACCCAGTACTTC.

This clonotype was seen more than once but under ten times. The chain carries TRBV5-5 and TRBJ2-2; 8 bases match TRBD2. Trimming removed 1 base from V and 3 bases from J; junction bases left unmatched: 5. The V gene's germline CDR1 is SGHKS and CDR2 YYEKEE (reference sequence). The CDR3 runs to 16 residues. CDR3 sequence (DNA): TGTGCCAGCAGCTTGAAACGGGGGGGTCACACCGGGGAGCTGTTTTTT. It codes for CASSLKRGGHTGELFF.

This clonotype was detected a few times. The J gene is TRBJ2-4, the V gene TRBV7-9; TRBD1 agrees at 8 bases. With V trimmed by 1 base and J by 5 bases, 13 bases remained unmatched. Germline CDR1 reads SEHNR; CDR2 reads FQNEAQ (reference sequence). The CDR3 extends over 18 amino acids. CDR3 protein: CASSLVTRGQENQNIQYF. CDR3 nucleotide sequence: TGTGCCAGCAGCTTAGTAACTAGGGGACAGGAGAATCAAAACATTCAGTACTTC.

This chain uses TRBV12-3 or TRBV12-4 with TRBJ1-1, with D possibly being TRBD1 (6 bases). This CDR3 has 14 residues. V shed 2 bases and J shed 5 bases, with 12 bases lying between them. The CDR3 loop reads CASSLQARGTEAFF. DNA for the CDR3: TGTGCCAGCAGTTTACAGGCGAGGGGGACTGAAGCTTTCTTT.

This clonotype appeared many times. One junction end does not reproduce the germline sequence, and a read error may be involved. The chain uses TRBV6-5 and TRBJ1-1; D may be TRBD1 (5 bases). Germline V gene lookup returns CDR1 MNHEY and CDR2 SVGAGI. This CDR3 has 14 amino acids. The CDR3 protein is CASKPVGVKTEAFF. For the CDR3, the DNA is TGTGCCAGCAAGCCAGTGGGGGTGAAGACTGAAGCTTTCTTT.

This rearrangement joins TRBV5-1 to TRBJ1-1; D not certain. Germline lookup yields CDR1 SGHRS and CDR2 YFSETQ. The ends were cut back, 4 bases at V and 3 bases at J, with 13 bases in the middle. The CDR3 totals 14 residues. Here the CDR3 reads CASSRLDSDTEAFF. The CDR3 nucleotides are TGCGCCAGCAGCAGACTGGACTCGGACACTGAAGCTTTCTTT.

This clonotype has at least ten counts. J is TRBJ2-7 and V is TRBV20-1; D assignment may be TRBD1 or TRBD2 (5 bases each). The ends were cut back, 4 bases at V and 3 bases at J, with 13 bases in the middle. The CDR3 length is 13 residues. Germline loops: CDR1 DFQATT, CDR2 SNEGSKA (reference sequence). CDR3 in DNA: TGCAGTGCTACGGGACGCAACCACTACGAGCAGTACTTC. It is translated as CSATGRNHYEQYF.

The chain links TRBV7-9 to TRBJ1-5, with 8 nucleotides matching TRBD1. V trimming: 5 bases; J trimming: 3 bases; junction bases outside the gene matches: 9. This CDR3 region has 16 residues. Germline V gene sequence: CDR1 SEHNR, CDR2 FQNEAQ (reference sequence). The CDR3 region is CASSPGGQGYNQPQHF. The CDR3 DNA reads TGTGCCAGCAGCCCCGGCGGACAGGGTTACAATCAGCCCCAGCATTTT.

This clonotype was seen more than once but under ten times. The rearrangement uses TRBV30 and TRBJ1-4; 7 bases align to TRBD1. The junction had 5 bases not matched to a gene; V was cut back by 0 bases and J by 4 bases. The CDR3 spans 15 residues. The germline CDR1 and CDR2 sequences are GTSNPN and SVGIG (reference sequence). The CDR3 is CAWSVGQAGNEKLFF. CDR3 nucleotides: TGTGCCTGGAGTGTTGGACAGGCCGGTAATGAAAAACTGTTTTTT.